This T cell receptor beta chain was recorded in a study of cytomegalovirus exposure and HLA in healthy donors. Study-level points and caveats: TCR beta V- and J-gene trimming, according to a later analysis, was linked to a missense DCLRE1C variant. Despite most TCR sequences being rare, some public TCRs occurred in many donors. A later analysis revealed that TCR association rates differed between HLA loci, peaking at DRB1 and bottoming out at HLA-C.

PCR used 60 Vbeta primers and 13 Jbeta primers. TCRdb keeps only in-frame clones here, not all; method: immunoSEQ multiplex PCR. The table lists about 140,000 clones, roughly four fifths of them singletons. For this clone: Antigen: not known.

This CDR3 is built from 15 residues. Germline V gene lookup returns CDR1 SGHVS and CDR2 FQNEAQ. J was trimmed by 3 bases and V by 4 bases; bases with no gene match: 7. The sample consisted of PBMCs. The sequence came from a woman aged 45-65 years in good health and CMV-seronegative. V and J are TRBV7-8 and TRBJ1-1; 8 bases match TRBD1. Here the CDR3 reads CASSSAGGLDTEAFF. In nucleotides, the CDR3 is TGTGCCAGCAGCTCAGCAGGGGGCTTAGACACTGAAGCTTTCTTT.